This TCR beta chain was sequenced in a study of blood T cell repertoires in COVID-19. About the study: Collection of acute and convalescent COVID-19 samples took place in the United States, Italy and Spain. PBMCs, B-cell-depleted T cells, or T cells were the source of the cDNA or gDNA that made up the material.

Recovery meant two consecutive negative NP/OP PCR tests, professional clearance, or resolved symptoms. The assay was immunoSEQ multiplex PCR, and TCRdb's table has in-frame clones only and misses some. This table holds over 350,000 clones, more than 70% found once. Between the trimmed V and J ends, which lost 6 bases and 2 bases, there was a span of 8 bases. CDR1 SGHRS and CDR2 YFSETQ come from the germline V gene. There are 12 residues in the CDR3. What was sequenced was PBMCs or T cells enriched from blood (not recorded which). This clonotype was sampled from a woman aged 18-30 years who had recovered from COVID-19. V is TRBV5-1 and J is TRBJ1-1, with no clear D. The chain's CDR3 is CASTNLNTEAFF. The CDR3 nucleotides are TGCGCCAGCACTAACCTCAACACTGAAGCTTTCTTT.